One and the same sample provided the 14 T cell receptor beta chains below, sequenced in a study of blood T cells in healthy people across ages. A J-beta primer mix and a sample-barcoded 5' primer were used in a second PCR of roughly 7 to 12 cycles. TCRdb ran MiXCR on the 5' RACE reads and lists one entry per CDR3 protein. The data hold about 1.5 million distinct CDR3 sequences, with roughly two fifths observed a single time. Input material: blood. The receptors here all came from a young woman in good health.

The table lists this clonotype with a few counts. The V call is TRBV21-1, the J call TRBJ1-2. TRBV21-1 is noted as a pseudogene. The CDR3 extends over 13 amino acids. The CDR3 is CASRKTLSYGYTF. As DNA, the CDR3 is TGTGCCAGCAGGAAGACTCTGAGCTATGGCTACACCTTC.

This clonotype was detected only a few times. CDR3 sequence: CASSFQNNEQFF. CDR3 bases: TGTGCCAGCAGTTTCCAAAACAATGAGCAGTTCTTC. This chain uses TRBV27 with TRBJ2-1; D gene uncertain. Deletions cut 3 bases from V and 5 bases from J, with 5 bases between. CDR3 size: 12 residues. The germline V gene has CDR1 MNHEY and CDR2 SMNVEV (reference sequence).

This clonotype showed up just a few times. The chain has TRBV11-2 and TRBJ2-1; D is possibly TRBD2 (7 bases). V lost 5 bases and J lost 0, with 20 bases in between. There are 18 residues in the CDR3. Per the germline V gene, CDR1 is SGHAT and CDR2 is FQNNGV. CDR3 loop: CASSPGGWGGLSYNEQFF. DNA of the CDR3: TGTGCCAGCAGCCCTGGGGGGTGGGGGGGCCTCTCCTACAATGAGCAGTTCTTC.

The chain employs TRBV27 and TRBJ1-1; 9 positions agree with TRBD1. CDR1 and CDR2 from the germline V gene are MNHEY and SMNVEV (reference sequence). The CDR3 spans 15 residues. Trimming cost V 5 bases and J 5 bases; bases outside gene matches: 9. This chain's CDR3 is CASSPQGTGFTEAFF. CDR3 DNA sequence: TGTGCCAGCAGTCCACAAGGGACAGGGTTTACTGAAGCTTTCTTT.

This clonotype was counted ten times or more. The chain recombines TRBV12-3 or TRBV12-4 with TRBJ1-1; D is unclear. The CDR3 length is 13 residues. The V and J ends lost 6 bases and 2 bases respectively, with 10 bases between them. CDR3: CASSLTKNTEAFF. The CDR3 nucleotides are TGTGCCAGCAGCTTGACAAAAAACACTGAAGCTTTCTTT.

This clonotype was seen a single time. CDR3 amino acids: CASILTGADNEQYF. The CDR3 DNA is TGTGCCAGCATTCTAACCGGGGCTGACAATGAGCAGTACTTC. The V call is TRBV6-6, the J call TRBJ2-4; D tentatively reads TRBD1 or TRBD2 (5 bases each). V gave up 7 bases and J gave up 13 bases, with 23 bases separating them. Germline V gene data show CDR1 as MNHNY and CDR2 as SVGAGI (reference sequence). The CDR3 spans 14 residues.

The J gene is TRBJ2-5, the V gene TRBV9; 13 positions match TRBD2. There are 16 residues in the CDR3. The V gene's germline CDR1 is SGDLS and CDR2 YYNGEE. V lost 4 bases, J lost 0 bases, and 3 bases stayed unmatched. The DNA of the CDR3 is TGTGCCAGCAGCTTCGGACTAGCGGGGGACCAAGAGACCCAGTACTTC. Its protein is CASSFGLAGDQETQYF.

This clonotype was counted only a few times. The rearrangement joins TRBV20-1 to TRBJ2-1, with a possible D match to TRBD2 (6 bases). Trimming pared 5 bases from V and 0 bases from J, leaving 14 bases between. CDR3 length equals 15 residues. Germline assignment: CDR1 DFQATT and CDR2 SNEGSKA (reference sequence). The CDR3: CSALGLTSSYNEQFF. The CDR3 nucleotides read TGCAGTGCTCTAGGTTTGACTAGCTCCTACAATGAGCAGTTCTTC.

The V and J genes are TRBV15 and TRBJ2-4; tentatively, D is TRBD1 (8 bases). CDR3 length: 14 amino acids. Germline lookup yields CDR1 LNHNV and CDR2 YYDKDF (reference sequence). Trimming pared 4 bases from V and 7 bases from J, leaving 14 bases between. CDR3 bases: TGTGCCACCAGCACTGACAGGGGAGGGAACATTCAGTACTTC. Residues: CATSTDRGGNIQYF.

The chain recombines TRBV10-3 with TRBJ1-5; TRBD1 matches 10 bases. The V segment lost 3 bases and the J segment 5 bases; nucleotides outside the gene matches: 4. Germline assignment: CDR1 ENHRY and CDR2 SYGVKD. The CDR3 is 15 amino acids. The CDR3 coding sequence is TGTGCCATCAGTGACCCCGACAGGGGGCATCAGCCCCAGCATTTT. The encoded protein is CAISDPDRGHQPQHF.

The chain recombines TRBV20-1 with TRBJ1-5; perhaps TRBD1 as D (5 bases). V was shortened by 6 bases and J by 6 bases, with 15 bases between the two germline ends. CDR1 and CDR2 from the germline V gene are DFQATT and SNEGSKA (reference sequence). This CDR3 comprises 13 residues. The CDR3 nucleotides read TGCAGTGCAAGGACATCAGTAACTCAGCCCCAGCATTTT. Its translation: CSARTSVTQPQHF.

The rearrangement uses TRBV7-2 and TRBJ1-2; no clear D. In germline, CDR1 is SGHTA, CDR2 FQGNSA. This CDR3 region has 14 residues. V was cut by 3 bases and J by 1 base, with 9 bases left in between. The CDR3 protein is CASSFLGLNYGYTF. CDR3 coding DNA: TGTGCCAGCAGCTTCCTGGGCCTTAACTATGGCTACACCTTC.

The V and J genes are TRBV10-3 and TRBJ1-5, with 7 positions matching TRBD1. Germline-derived CDR1 and CDR2 are ENHRY and SYGVKD. V trimming: 3 bases; J trimming: 6 bases; junction bases outside the gene matches: 5. The CDR3 contains 14 residues. The DNA of the CDR3 is TGTGCCATCAGTGACATGACAGGGATTCAGCCCCAGCATTTT. Translated, it gives CAISDMTGIQPQHF.

The genes are TRBV6-1 and TRBJ2-3; 13 bases agree with TRBD2. Germline CDR1 MNHNS, CDR2 SASEGT. The CDR3 has 16 amino acids. Trimming at V came to 3 bases and at J to 4 bases, leaving 4 bases not matched to a gene. For the CDR3, the DNA is TGTGCCAGCAGTGACGGACTAGCGGGAGTCGCAGATACGCAGTATTTT. Protein product: CASSDGLAGVADTQYF.